A few counts support the clone carrying this T cell receptor (beta chain). The antigen is unknown. J lost 8 bases, V lost 5 bases, and 12 bases had no gene match. Germline V gene sequence: CDR1 SGHTA, CDR2 FQGTGA. The CDR3 length is 15 residues. The sample is drawn from a study of post-analysis software for immune sequencing data. Study context: Included among the disease courses, which were recorded for the cohort, were relapsing-remitting, secondary progressive and progressive-relapsing multiple sclerosis.

Whole-study findings and limits: Same-batch samples co-clustered strongly by F measure. Controls significantly exceeded multiple sclerosis patients in normalized Chao1 diversity. Patients used several TRBV segments, including TRBV5-6, TRBV5-1 and TRBV20-1, more often than controls.

TCR beta libraries were prepared from cDNA with unique molecular identifiers. T cells numbering 1 to 10 million yielded cDNA molecules that totaled roughly 500,000. TCRdb passed the PCR reads through MiXCR, listing each CDR3 protein once. The table lists roughly 650,000 distinct CDR3 sequences, 59% of them singletons. The chain employs TRBV7-3 and TRBJ2-1; 7 bases align to TRBD2. The sequence was obtained from a girl aged 2 to 10 with multiple sclerosis. The sample taken for sequencing was blood. The CDR3 protein is CASSRGSPSEDEQFF. Written as DNA, the CDR3 is TGTGCCAGCAGCCGCGGGAGTCCCTCGGAGGATGAGCAGTTCTTC.